Shown below are 31 T cell receptor beta chains from a single sample sequenced in a study of shared clonotypes between healthy human individuals. Here immunoSEQ multiplex PCR was the method, and the copy in TCRdb shows in-frame clones only, minus some. The data show roughly 2.5 million clones, about 92% seen once. Sequences were obtained from naive CD4+ T cells sorted from blood. This sample's subset: CD45RA+ positively selected. The receptors originated from a man in his late teens or twenties in good health.

The gene calls are TRBV7-2 and TRBJ2-7; a possible D gene is TRBD1 (5 bases). CDR1 is SGHTA and CDR2 is FQGNSA in the germline V gene. Between the trimmed V and J ends, which lost 1 base and 5 bases, there was a span of 9 bases. CDR3 length: 13 amino acids. Here the CDR3 DNA reads TGTGCCAGCAGCTTAGGCAGGGTCAACGAGCAGTACTTC. It translates to CASSLGRVNEQYF.

This sequence joins TRBV27 and TRBJ1-2; no definite D call. This CDR3 is 15 amino acids long. Deletions cut 5 bases from V and 2 bases from J, with 15 bases between. Germline CDR1 and CDR2: MNHEY and SMNVEV (reference sequence). This CDR3 reads CASSPDDTPNYGYTF. CDR3 sequence (DNA): TGTGCCAGCAGTCCGGACGACACGCCCAACTATGGCTACACCTTC.

The CDR3, as DNA: TGCGCCAGCAGGGCGGAGTCCTCCTACGAGCAGTACTTC. This translates into CASRAESSYEQYF. V and J are TRBV4-3 and TRBJ2-7; D remains unclear. The germline V gene has CDR1 LGHNA and CDR2 YSLEER. The CDR3 runs 13 residues. The V end lost 6 bases, the J end lost 0 bases, and 9 bases lay between the germline ends.

This chain links TRBV18 with TRBJ2-6; 12 positions match TRBD1. Germline CDR1 and CDR2: KGHSH and LQKENI. This CDR3 spans 18 amino acids. V trimming: 4 bases; J trimming: 1 base; junction bases outside the gene matches: 5. CDR3 DNA sequence: TGTGCCAGCTCACGGCCGGGACAGGGGGCGTCTGGGGCCAACGTCCTGACTTTC. Amino acids: CASSRPGQGASGANVLTF.

The V call is TRBV6-5, the J call TRBJ2-1; D may be TRBD1 (5 bases). This CDR3 is built from 16 residues. Germline CDR1 MNHEY, CDR2 SVGAGI. V was pared by 2 bases and J by 0 bases, with 11 bases between. The CDR3 nucleotides are TGTGCCAGCAGTTACCTCAGAGACAGCTCCTACAATGAGCAGTTCTTC. Protein product: CASSYLRDSSYNEQFF.

Regarding this clone: Distinct nucleotide sequences in the sample also encode this CDR3. The rearrangement joins TRBV7-3 to TRBJ1-1; D might be TRBD1 (5 bases). The CDR3 contains 13 residues. The V gene's germline CDR1 is SGHTA and CDR2 FQGTGA. V was clipped by 5 bases and J by 3 bases, with 10 bases between them. CDR3 bases: TGTGCCAGCAGCCCCCGAGGGGACACTGAAGCTTTCTTT. It codes for CASSPRGDTEAFF.

As for this clone: Other DNA variants within this sample encode the same CDR3. The chain has TRBV9 and TRBJ2-6; a possible D gene is TRBD1 (6 bases). Germline CDR1 and CDR2: SGDLS and YYNGEE. The V end was cut by 4 bases, the J end by 1 base, with 9 bases between. The CDR3 has 15 residues. Here the CDR3 reads CASSTQGSGANVLTF. The CDR3 DNA follows: TGTGCCAGCAGCACCCAGGGGTCTGGGGCCAACGTCCTGACTTTC.

J is TRBJ2-5 and V is TRBV6-5; D unresolved. In germline, CDR1 is MNHEY, CDR2 SVGAGI. CDR3 size: 16 residues. Between the trimmed V and J ends, which lost 0 bases and 2 bases, there was a span of 13 bases. The CDR3 region has the DNA TGTGCCAGCAGTTACTCCACGAATACAAGGCAAGAGACCCAGTACTTC. Its protein is CASSYSTNTRQETQYF.

The chain carries TRBV28 and TRBJ1-2; no definite D call. The CDR3 has 12 amino acids. Germline assignment: CDR1 MDHEN and CDR2 SYDVKM. V was cut by 6 bases and J by 6 bases, with 11 bases left in between. The CDR3 region is CASSLILDGYTF. Here the CDR3 DNA reads TGTGCCAGCAGCTTGATTCTAGATGGCTACACCTTC.

This clone appeared once. The chain combines TRBV5-8 with TRBJ2-7; 7 bases align to TRBD1. The germline CDR1 and CDR2 sequences are SGHTS and YDEGEE. The CDR3 sequence is 15 residues long. With V trimmed by 1 base and J by 6 bases, 10 bases remained unmatched. The CDR3: CASSLRTGGFGEQYF. The CDR3 DNA reads as TGTGCCAGCAGCTTGAGGACAGGCGGCTTTGGCGAGCAGTACTTC.

The gene calls are TRBV9 and TRBJ1-2, with 10 bases identical to TRBD1. With V trimmed by 3 bases and J by 0 bases, 5 bases remained unmatched. The CDR3 consists of 16 residues. Looked up from germline, CDR1 is SGDLS and CDR2 is YYNGEE. CDR3 protein: CASSGGQGGTNYGYTF. The CDR3 region has the DNA TGTGCCAGCAGCGGCGGACAGGGGGGAACTAACTATGGCTACACCTTC.

The V and J genes are TRBV2 and TRBJ2-5; TRBD1 aligns across 12 bases. The DNA end is more similar to TRBJ2-7, so the J call may be wrong. Germline CDR1 is SNHLY and CDR2 is FYNNEI. CDR3 length: 14 amino acids. The CDR3 sequence: CASSPGTGGSEQYF. The CDR3 DNA follows: TGTGCCAGCAGCCCCGGGACAGGGGGCAGCGAGCAGTACTTC.

This chain links TRBV12-5 with TRBJ2-7; 9 nucleotides line up with TRBD1. This CDR3 comprises 14 residues. Trimming at V came to 6 bases and at J to 4 bases, leaving 7 bases not matched to a gene. The germline V gene encodes CDR1 LGHNT and CDR2 FRNRAP. CDR3 sequence: CASGTGTGFYEQYF. CDR3 DNA sequence: TGTGCTAGTGGCACCGGGACAGGGTTTTACGAGCAGTACTTC.

The V call is TRBV5-4, the J call TRBJ2-1; D possibly corresponds to TRBD2 (6 bases). CDR1 is SGHNT, CDR2 YYREEE, per germline (reference sequence). V lost 4 bases, J lost 7 bases, and 18 bases lay in between. This CDR3 contains 15 residues. CDR3 nucleotides: TGTGCCAGCAGCGACCCAACGGGGGTCCAGAATGAGCAGTTCTTC. It translates to CASSDPTGVQNEQFF.

This clone was seen a handful of times. The chain links TRBV7-6 to TRBJ1-1; D unclear. Trimming cost V 5 bases and J 4 bases, with 11 bases left between them. This CDR3 contains 13 residues. CDR1 and CDR2 (germline): SGHVS, FNYEAQ. The CDR3 DNA is TGTGCCAGCAGCCAAGGACGGGCCACTGAAGCTTTCTTT. Its protein product is CASSQGRATEAFF. Full variable domain (missing parts from reference TRBV7-6 and TRBJ1-1): GAGVSQSPRYKVTKRGQDVALRCDPISGHVSLYWYRQALGQGPEFLTYFNYEAQQDKSGLPNDRFSAERPEGSISTLTIQRTEQRDSAMYRCASSQGRATEAFFGQGTRLTVV.

This chain links TRBV7-9 with TRBJ2-1, with 9 bases identical to TRBD2. After removal of 1 base from V and 6 bases from J, the junction contained 7 bases not matched to a gene. Germline CDR1 is SEHNR and CDR2 is FQNEAQ (reference sequence). The CDR3 has 16 residues. The CDR3 region is CASSLGASGIPNEQFF. In DNA form, the CDR3 reads TGTGCCAGCAGCTTAGGTGCTAGCGGGATACCCAATGAGCAGTTCTTC.

Comments on this clone: The same CDR3 is also encoded by other DNA sequences in this sample. The V gene is TRBV11-2, the J gene TRBJ2-3; D remains ambiguous. The V gene's germline CDR1 is SGHAT and CDR2 FQNNGV. This CDR3 contains 13 residues. Trimming pared 5 bases from V and 3 bases from J, leaving 9 bases between. The CDR3 bases are TGTGCCAGCAGCCTGTCCGGAACAGATACGCAGTATTTT. Translated: CASSLSGTDTQYF.

The chain recombines TRBV6-5 with TRBJ2-5; 11 bases map to TRBD2. The CDR3 sequence is 15 residues long. V trimming: 6 bases; J trimming: 5 bases; junction bases outside the gene matches: 8. From germline, CDR1 is MNHEY and CDR2 SVGAGI. For the CDR3, the DNA is TGTGCCAGCAGGGAACTAGCGGGGGACTCGGAGACCCAGTACTTC. Translating gives CASRELAGDSETQYF.

The DNA of the CDR3 is TGCGCCAGCAGCCAAGAACCGGGACTAGTTTCAAAGACCCAGTACTTC. Amino acid sequence: CASSQEPGLVSKTQYF. The chain combines TRBV4-1 with TRBJ2-5; 8 bases align to TRBD2. The CDR3 is 16 amino acids. J lost 6 bases, V lost 0 bases, and 9 bases had no gene match. CDR1 is MGHRA, CDR2 YSYEKL, per germline.

The V gene is TRBV10-2, the J gene TRBJ2-1; D is possibly TRBD2 (6 bases). V was cut by 4 bases and J by 8 bases, with 15 bases left in between. The length of the CDR3 is 14 residues. Per germline, CDR1 WSHSY and CDR2 SAAADI. The CDR3 protein is CASSGRDLTYEQFF. CDR3 in DNA: TGCGCCAGCAGTGGACGGGACTTAACTTATGAGCAGTTCTTC.

The rearrangement uses TRBV28 and TRBJ2-3, with D unresolved. The germline CDR1 and CDR2 sequences are MDHEN and SYDVKM. The CDR3 extends over 12 amino acids. Trimming removed 6 bases from V and 5 bases from J, with 9 bases in between. Written as DNA, the CDR3 is TGTGCCAGCAGCGGGCCCCAAGATACGCAGTATTTT. Its protein product is CASSGPQDTQYF.

The V and J genes are TRBV6-1 and TRBJ1-5, with D hard to call. The CDR3 has 13 residues. V dropped 7 bases and J dropped 1 base, with 8 bases sitting between them. Germline V gene lookup returns CDR1 MNHNS and CDR2 SASEGT. The CDR3 is CASMVTSNQPQHF. CDR3 bases: TGTGCCAGCATGGTGACGAGCAATCAGCCCCAGCATTTT.

CDR3 sequence (DNA): TGTGCCAGCAGCTTACCGGGACAGGGAGGCTATGGCTACACCTTC. It yields the protein CASSLPGQGGYGYTF. The V and J genes are TRBV5-6 and TRBJ1-2, with 9 bases aligning to TRBD1. The CDR3 covers 15 residues. Germline V gene lookup returns CDR1 SGHDT and CDR2 YYEEEE. With V trimmed by 2 bases and J by 4 bases, 6 bases remained unmatched. The full variable domain, in which reference TRBV5-6 and TRBJ1-2 provide the parts outside the CDR3, is DAGVTQSPTHLIKTRGQQVTLRCSPKSGHDTVSWYQQALGQGPQFIFQYYEEEERQRGNFPDRFSGHQFPNYSSELNVNALLLGDSALYLCASSLPGQGGYGYTFGSGTRLTVV.

The chain uses TRBV7-9 and TRBJ1-6, with D unresolved. Trimming removed 1 base at V and 15 bases at J, with 13 bases between. CDR3 length: 13 amino acids. Germline V gene sequence: CDR1 SEHNR, CDR2 FQNEAQ (reference sequence). CDR3 protein: CASSLEGFPNLHF. The CDR3 DNA reads as TGTGCCAGCAGCTTAGAGGGTTTCCCAAACCTCCACTTT.

The CDR3 sequence: CASSVDRVPYNEQFF. CDR3 nucleotide sequence: TGTGCCAGCAGTGTCGACAGGGTCCCCTACAATGAGCAGTTCTTC. The chain combines TRBV6-4 with TRBJ2-1; the match to TRBD1 covers 7 bases. The CDR3 consists of 15 residues. With 4 bases clipped from V and 2 bases from J, the junction kept 5 bases outside the gene matches. CDR1 and CDR2 from the germline V gene are MRHNA and SNTAGT.

This clone came up once. V and J are TRBV20-1 and TRBJ2-1; 10 nucleotides agree with TRBD1. The CDR3 runs 9 residues. In germline, CDR1 is DFQATT, CDR2 SNEGSKA (reference sequence). V shed 7 bases and J 15 bases; nucleotides not matched to a gene: 3. CDR3 nucleotides: TGCAGTGGAGACAGGGGGCCGTTCTTC. Amino acids: CSGDRGPFF.

This clone was detected a few times. The rearrangement uses TRBV5-6 and TRBJ2-7, with D possibly being TRBD1 or TRBD2 (5 bases each). Trimming removed 2 bases from V and 6 bases from J, with 9 bases in between. Germline loops: CDR1 SGHDT, CDR2 YYEEEE. The CDR3 has 12 amino acids. In DNA, the CDR3 is TGTGCCAGCAGCTTACTCGGGGCCGAGCAGTACTTC. Translating it yields CASSLLGAEQYF.

The chain combines TRBV11-2 with TRBJ2-7; 7 bases are a match to TRBD1. The CDR3 extends over 16 amino acids. Germline V gives CDR1 SGHAT, CDR2 FQNNGV. Losses at the gene ends were 0 bases for V and 3 bases for J; bases not matched to a gene: 8. CDR3 DNA sequence: TGTGCCAGCAGCTTAGATGTGCGACAGGGATACTACGAGCAGTACTTC. This sequence encodes CASSLDVRQGYYEQYF.

This clone appeared once. This chain links TRBV9 with TRBJ2-5; 7 bases map to TRBD2. In germline, CDR1 is SGDLS, CDR2 YYNGEE. The CDR3 loop spans 16 amino acids. J lost 4 bases, V lost 0 bases, and 9 bases had no gene match. CDR3 DNA: TGTGCCAGCAGCGTAGAAAGCGGGGCCGTGAGAGAGACCCAGTACTTC. Translated: CASSVESGAVRETQYF.

The V and J genes are TRBV6-5 and TRBJ1-1, with 7 positions matching TRBD1. The ends lost 10 bases at V and 1 base at J; junction bases unmatched: 3. Germline V gives CDR1 MNHEY, CDR2 SVGAGI. CDR3 length equals 12 residues. The CDR3 loop is CAIWDRNTEAFF. The CDR3 nucleotides are TGTGCCATCTGGGACAGGAACACTGAAGCTTTCTTT.

The rearrangement uses TRBV18 and TRBJ1-1; a possible D gene is TRBD1 (5 bases). CDR3 size: 12 residues. From germline, CDR1 is KGHSH and CDR2 LQKENI. V was pared by 4 bases and J by 8 bases, with 11 bases between. CDR3 protein: CASSQRGEEAFF. The CDR3 coding sequence is TGTGCCAGCTCACAAAGAGGGGAGGAAGCTTTCTTT.